The 4 T cell receptor beta chains below come from one sample, sequenced in a study of shared clonotypes between healthy human individuals. Clones were read by immunoSEQ multiplex PCR, and TCRdb kept only the in-frame ones, dropping some. This repertoire shows nearly 750,000 clones, roughly 72% found once; its top ten account for about 1.8%. The sample taken for sequencing was memory CD4+ T cells sorted from blood. Subset here: CD45RA-negative fraction. All receptors derive from a young woman in good health.

This chain links TRBV2 with TRBJ2-7; TRBD1 matches 8 bases. Trimming took 6 bases from V and 1 from J; bases not matched to a gene: 8. Per the germline V gene, CDR1 is SNHLY and CDR2 is FYNNEI. The CDR3 spans 15 residues. The CDR3 nucleotides are TGTGCCAGCAGCACTGGACAGGGTGGGTCCTACGAGCAGTACTTC. It yields the protein CASSTGQGGSYEQYF.

The chain carries TRBV7-9 and TRBJ2-3, with D perhaps given as TRBD1 or TRBD2 (5 bases each). Germline V gives CDR1 SEHNR, CDR2 FQNEAQ (reference sequence). This CDR3 spans 17 amino acids. V was cut by 5 bases and J by 0 bases, with 18 bases left in between. The CDR3 sequence: CASSRSMGTSSTDTQYF. The CDR3 nucleotides are TGTGCCAGCAGCCGCTCGATGGGGACGTCTAGCACAGATACGCAGTATTTT.

In its sample, this clone was seen many times. The chain recombines TRBV7-2 with TRBJ1-2; D gene uncertain. The CDR3 loop spans 15 amino acids. Trimming cost V 4 bases and J 1 base, with 13 bases left between them. Germline V gives CDR1 SGHTA, CDR2 FQGNSA. In DNA form, the CDR3 reads TGTGCCAGCAGCTCCCCCCGAGGAATTAACTATGGCTACACCTTC. This translates into CASSSPRGINYGYTF.

V is TRBV18 and J is TRBJ2-1; D may be TRBD2 (5 bases). CDR1 is KGHSH and CDR2 is LQKENI in the germline V gene. The ends were cut back, 2 bases at V and 10 bases at J, with 9 bases in the middle. The CDR3 is made up of 12 amino acids. The CDR3 region is CASSPEGPEQFF. CDR3 sequence (DNA): TGTGCCAGCTCACCAGAGGGTCCGGAGCAGTTCTTC. Full variable domain (outside the CDR3, taken from reference TRBV18 and TRBJ2-1): NAGVMQNPRHLVRRRGQEARLRCSPMKGHSHVYWYRQLPEEGLKFMVYLQKENIIDESGMPKERFSAEFPKEGPSILRIQQVVRGDSAAYFCASSPEGPEQFFGPGTRLTVL.